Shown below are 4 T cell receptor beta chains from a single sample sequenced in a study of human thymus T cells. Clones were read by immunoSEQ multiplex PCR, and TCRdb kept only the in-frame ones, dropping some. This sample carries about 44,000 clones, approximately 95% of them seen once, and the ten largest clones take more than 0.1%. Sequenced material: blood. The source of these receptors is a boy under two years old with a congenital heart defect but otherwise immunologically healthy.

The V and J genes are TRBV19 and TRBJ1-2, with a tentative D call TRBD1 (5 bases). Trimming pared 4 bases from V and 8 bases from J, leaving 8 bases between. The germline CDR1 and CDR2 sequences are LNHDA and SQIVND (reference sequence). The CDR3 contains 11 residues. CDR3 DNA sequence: TGTGCCAGTAGTACCGGGGACGGCTACACCTTC. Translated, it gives CASSTGDGYTF. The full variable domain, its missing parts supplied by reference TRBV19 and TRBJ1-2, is DGGITQSPKYLFRKEGQNVTLSCEQNLNHDAMYWYRQDPGQGLRLIYYSQIVNDFQKGDIAEGYSVSREKKESFPLTVTSAQKNPTAFYLCASSTGDGYTFGSGTRLTVV.

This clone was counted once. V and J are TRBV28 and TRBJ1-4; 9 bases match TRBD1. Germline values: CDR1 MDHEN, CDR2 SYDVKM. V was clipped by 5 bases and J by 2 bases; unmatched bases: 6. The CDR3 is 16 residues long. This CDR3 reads CASSIPGQGTNEKLFF. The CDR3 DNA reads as TGTGCCAGCAGTATACCCGGACAGGGGACTAATGAAAAACTGTTTTTT.

The CDR3 coding sequence is TGTGCCAGCAGTTACGGGGGCGTGGGTGGCTACACCTTC. This encodes CASSYGGVGGYTF. The chain recombines TRBV6-5 with TRBJ1-2, with D perhaps matching TRBD1 (6 bases). The V end lost 2 bases, the J end lost 7 bases, and 11 bases lay between the germline ends. Germline assignment: CDR1 MNHEY and CDR2 SVGAGI. The CDR3 length is 13 residues.

The CDR3 region is CASSYRDSPYNEQFF. DNA for the CDR3: TGTGCCAGCAGCTACCGGGACAGTCCCTACAATGAGCAGTTCTTC. The chain is built from TRBV9 and TRBJ2-1; 7 bases fit TRBD1. The CDR3 covers 15 residues. Germline V CDR1 and CDR2: SGDLS, YYNGEE. Germline trimming cut 4 bases from V and 2 bases from J; bases unmatched to any gene: 6.